The source of this T cell receptor (beta chain) is a study of OX40 agonist ivuxolimab in advanced cancers. On cycle 4 day 1 and cycle 7 day 1, as well as at baseline, blood was sampled. Clones were sequenced by immunoSEQ multiplex PCR, and TCRdb holds only the in-frame ones, with some missing. The sample lists roughly 49,000 clones, about 88% seen once, with roughly 49% in the top ten. Unmatched junction bases numbered 6, after V lost 4 bases and J lost 5 bases. The CDR3 is 14 amino acids. Germline CDR1 reads SEHNR; CDR2 reads FQNEAQ (reference sequence). Source: CD4+ or CD8+ T cells sorted from blood, taken in a trial of the OX40 agonist ivuxolimab. This rearrangement joins TRBV7-9 to TRBJ2-5; 8 bases map to TRBD2. This TCR came from an adult with an advanced solid tumor such as melanoma, head and neck, liver or kidney cancer. CDR3 region: CASSSAGTRETQYF. CDR3 DNA sequence: TGTGCCAGCAGCTCAGCCGGGACTAGGGAGACCCAGTACTTC.